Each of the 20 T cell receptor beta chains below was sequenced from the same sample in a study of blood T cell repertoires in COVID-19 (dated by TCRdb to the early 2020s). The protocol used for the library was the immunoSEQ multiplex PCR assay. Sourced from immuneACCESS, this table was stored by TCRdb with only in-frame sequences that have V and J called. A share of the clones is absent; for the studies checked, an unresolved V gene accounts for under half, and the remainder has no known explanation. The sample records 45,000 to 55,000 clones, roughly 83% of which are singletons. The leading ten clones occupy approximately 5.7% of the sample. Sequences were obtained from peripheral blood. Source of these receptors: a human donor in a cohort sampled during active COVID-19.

CDR3 DNA: TGTGCCAGCAGCTTAGCACAGGGGAAAAACATTCAGTACTTC. Its translation: CASSLAQGKNIQYF. The chain carries TRBV7-9 and TRBJ2-4; the match to TRBD1 covers 7 bases. Germline-derived CDR1 and CDR2 are SEHNR and FQNEAQ (reference sequence). There are 14 residues in the CDR3. The V gene end was trimmed by 0 bases and the J gene end by 4 bases; junction bases not matched to a gene: 0.

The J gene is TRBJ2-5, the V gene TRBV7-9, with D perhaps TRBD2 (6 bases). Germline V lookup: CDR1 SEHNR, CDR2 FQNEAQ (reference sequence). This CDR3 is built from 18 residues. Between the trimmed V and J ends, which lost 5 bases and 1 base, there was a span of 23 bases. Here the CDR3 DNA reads TGTGCCAGCAGCCCTCCGAGGGCGGGGCCTAGGATCCAAGAGACCCAGTACTTC. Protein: CASSPPRAGPRIQETQYF.

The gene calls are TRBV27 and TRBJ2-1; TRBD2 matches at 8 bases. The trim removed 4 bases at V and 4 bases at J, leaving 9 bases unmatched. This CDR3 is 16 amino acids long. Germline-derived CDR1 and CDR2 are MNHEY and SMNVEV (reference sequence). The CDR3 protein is CASSSDRLAGYNEQFF. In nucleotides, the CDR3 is TGTGCCAGCAGTTCCGACAGGCTAGCGGGTTACAATGAGCAGTTCTTC.

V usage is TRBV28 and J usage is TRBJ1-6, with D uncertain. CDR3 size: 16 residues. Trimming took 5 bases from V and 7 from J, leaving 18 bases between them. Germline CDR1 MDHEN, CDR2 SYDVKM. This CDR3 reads CASSPSTRGNNSPLHF. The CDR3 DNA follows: TGTGCCAGCAGTCCCTCGACACGAGGGAACAATTCACCCCTCCACTTT.

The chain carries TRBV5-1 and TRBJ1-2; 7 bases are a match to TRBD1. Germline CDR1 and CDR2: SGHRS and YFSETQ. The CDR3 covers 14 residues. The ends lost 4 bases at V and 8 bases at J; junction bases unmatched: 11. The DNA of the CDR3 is TGCGCCAGCAGCCCACGACAGGGATCGGTGGGCTACACCTTC. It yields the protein CASSPRQGSVGYTF. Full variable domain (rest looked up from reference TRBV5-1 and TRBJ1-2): KAGVTQTPRYLIKTRGQQVTLSCSPISGHRSVSWYQQTPGQGLQFLFEYFSETQRNKGNFPGRFSGRQFSNSRSEMNVSTLELGDSALYLCASSPRQGSVGYTFGSGTRLTVV.

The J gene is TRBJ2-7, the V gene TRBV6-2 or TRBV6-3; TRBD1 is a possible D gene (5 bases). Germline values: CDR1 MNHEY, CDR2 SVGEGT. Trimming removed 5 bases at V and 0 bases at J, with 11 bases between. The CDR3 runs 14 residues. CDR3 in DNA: TGTGCCAGCAGTCAACAGGTCGGCTCCTACGAGCAGTACTTC. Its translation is CASSQQVGSYEQYF.

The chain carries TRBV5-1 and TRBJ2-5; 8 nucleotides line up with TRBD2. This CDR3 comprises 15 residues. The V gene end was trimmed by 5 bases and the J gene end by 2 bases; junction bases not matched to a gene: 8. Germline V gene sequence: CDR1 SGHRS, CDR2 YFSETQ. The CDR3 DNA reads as TGCGCCAGCAGAAAAGGATCGGGGGGGCAAGAGACCCAGTACTTC. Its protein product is CASRKGSGGQETQYF.

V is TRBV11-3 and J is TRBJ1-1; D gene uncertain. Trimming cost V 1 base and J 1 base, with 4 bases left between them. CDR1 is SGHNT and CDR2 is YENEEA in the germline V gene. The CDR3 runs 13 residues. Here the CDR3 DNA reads TGTGCCAGCAGCTTAGCCAGGAACACTGAAGCTTTCTTT. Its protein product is CASSLARNTEAFF.

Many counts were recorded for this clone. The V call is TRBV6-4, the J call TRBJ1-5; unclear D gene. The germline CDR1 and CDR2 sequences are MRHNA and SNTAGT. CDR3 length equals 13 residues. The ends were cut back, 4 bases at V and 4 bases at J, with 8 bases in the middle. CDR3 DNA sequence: TGTGCCAGCAGTGTATCCGGGAATCAGCCCCAGCATTTT. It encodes CASSVSGNQPQHF.

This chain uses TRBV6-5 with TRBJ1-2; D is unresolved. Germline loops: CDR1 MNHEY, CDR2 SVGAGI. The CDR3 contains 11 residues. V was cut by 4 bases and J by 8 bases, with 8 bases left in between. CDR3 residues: CASSSLGGYTF. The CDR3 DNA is TGTGCCAGCAGTTCCCTCGGGGGCTACACCTTC.

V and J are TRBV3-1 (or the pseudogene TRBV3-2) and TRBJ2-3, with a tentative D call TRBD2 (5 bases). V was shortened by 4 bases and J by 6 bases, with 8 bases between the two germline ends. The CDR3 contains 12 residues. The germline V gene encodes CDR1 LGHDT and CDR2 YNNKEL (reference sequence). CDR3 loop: CASSLLGDTQYF. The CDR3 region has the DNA TGTGCCAGCAGCCTACTAGGGGATACGCAGTATTTT.

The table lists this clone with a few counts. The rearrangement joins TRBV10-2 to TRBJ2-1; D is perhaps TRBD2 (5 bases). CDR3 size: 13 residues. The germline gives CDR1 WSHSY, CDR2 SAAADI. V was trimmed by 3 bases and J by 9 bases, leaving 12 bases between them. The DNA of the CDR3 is TGCGCCAGCAGTGACCACGGACGGGGTGAGCAGTTCTTC. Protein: CASSDHGRGEQFF.

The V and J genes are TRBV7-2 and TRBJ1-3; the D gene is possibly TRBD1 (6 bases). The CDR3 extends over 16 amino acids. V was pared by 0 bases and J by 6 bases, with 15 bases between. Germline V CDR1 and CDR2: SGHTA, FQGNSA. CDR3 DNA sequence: TGTGCCAGCAGCTTAGCCCCTACAGGGACGTTAAACACCATATATTTT. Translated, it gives CASSLAPTGTLNTIYF. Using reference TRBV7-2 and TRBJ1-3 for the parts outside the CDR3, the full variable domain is GAGVSQSPSNKVTEKGKDVELRCDPISGHTALYWYRQSLGQGLEFLIYFQGNSAPDKSGLPSDRFSAERTGGSVSTLTIQRTQQEDSAVYLCASSLAPTGTLNTIYFGEGSWLTVV.

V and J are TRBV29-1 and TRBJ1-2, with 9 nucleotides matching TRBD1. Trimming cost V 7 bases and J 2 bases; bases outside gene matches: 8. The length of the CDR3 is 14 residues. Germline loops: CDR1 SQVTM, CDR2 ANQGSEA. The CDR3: CSAVPGQGNYGYTF. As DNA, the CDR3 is TGCAGCGCGGTACCGGGACAGGGCAACTATGGCTACACCTTC.

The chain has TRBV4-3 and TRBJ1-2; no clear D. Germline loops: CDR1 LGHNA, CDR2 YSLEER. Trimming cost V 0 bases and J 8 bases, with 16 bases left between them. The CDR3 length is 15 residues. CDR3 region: CASSQDERTWGGYTF. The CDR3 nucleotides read TGCGCCAGCAGCCAAGATGAGCGGACCTGGGGAGGCTACACCTTC.

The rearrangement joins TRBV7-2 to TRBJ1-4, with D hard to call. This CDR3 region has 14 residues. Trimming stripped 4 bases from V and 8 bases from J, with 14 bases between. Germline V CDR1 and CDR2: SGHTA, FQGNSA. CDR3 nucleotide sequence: TGTGCCAGCAGCTCCGACAAGGTCCGGGAAAAACTGTTTTTT. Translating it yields CASSSDKVREKLFF. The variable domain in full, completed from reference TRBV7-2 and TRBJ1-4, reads GAGVSQSPSNKVTEKGKDVELRCDPISGHTALYWYRQSLGQGLEFLIYFQGNSAPDKSGLPSDRFSAERTGGSVSTLTIQRTQQEDSAVYLCASSSDKVREKLFFGSGTQLSVL.

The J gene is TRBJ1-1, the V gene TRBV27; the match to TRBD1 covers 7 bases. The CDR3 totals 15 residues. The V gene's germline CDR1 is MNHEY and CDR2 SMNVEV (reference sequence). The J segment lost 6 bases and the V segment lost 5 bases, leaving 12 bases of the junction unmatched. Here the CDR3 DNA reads TGTGCCAGCAGTGGATCACAGGGGAGTCGCTCTGAAGCTTTCTTT. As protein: CASSGSQGSRSEAFF.

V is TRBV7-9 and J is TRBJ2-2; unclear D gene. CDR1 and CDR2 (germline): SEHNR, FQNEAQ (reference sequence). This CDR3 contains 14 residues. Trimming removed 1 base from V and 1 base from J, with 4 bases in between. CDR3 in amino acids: CASSLGGNTGELFF. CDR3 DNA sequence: TGTGCCAGCAGCTTAGGCGGGAACACCGGGGAGCTGTTTTTT.

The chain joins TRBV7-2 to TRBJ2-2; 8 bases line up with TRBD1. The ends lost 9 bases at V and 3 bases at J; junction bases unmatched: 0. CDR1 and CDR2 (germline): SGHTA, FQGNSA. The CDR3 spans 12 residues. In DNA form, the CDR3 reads TGTGCCAGGACAGGGGACACCGGGGAGCTGTTTTTT. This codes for CARTGDTGELFF.

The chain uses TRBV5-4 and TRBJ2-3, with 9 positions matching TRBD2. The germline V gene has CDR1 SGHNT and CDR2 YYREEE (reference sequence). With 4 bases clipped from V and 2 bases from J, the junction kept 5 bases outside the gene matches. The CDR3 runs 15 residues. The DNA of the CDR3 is TGTGCCAGCAGCCCTAGCGGGGCCTTCACAGATACGCAGTATTTT. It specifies CASSPSGAFTDTQYF. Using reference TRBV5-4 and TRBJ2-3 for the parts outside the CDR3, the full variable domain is ETGVTQSPTHLIKTRGQQVTLRCSSQSGHNTVSWYQQALGQGPQFIFQYYREEENGRGNFPPRFSGLQFPNYSSELNVNALELDDSALYLCASSPSGAFTDTQYFGPGTRLTVL.